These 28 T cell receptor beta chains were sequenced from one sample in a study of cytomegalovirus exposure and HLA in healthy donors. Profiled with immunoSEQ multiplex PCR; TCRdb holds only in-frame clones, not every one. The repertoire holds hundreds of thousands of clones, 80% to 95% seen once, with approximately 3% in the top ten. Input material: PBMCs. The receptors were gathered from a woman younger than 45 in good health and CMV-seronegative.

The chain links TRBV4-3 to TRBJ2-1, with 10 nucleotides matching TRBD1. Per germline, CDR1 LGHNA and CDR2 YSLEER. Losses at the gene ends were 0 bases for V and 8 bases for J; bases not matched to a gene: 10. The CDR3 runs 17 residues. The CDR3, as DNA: TGCGCCAGCAGCCAAGAATCCGGTCCCGGGACAGGGGATGAGCAGTTCTTC. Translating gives CASSQESGPGTGDEQFF.

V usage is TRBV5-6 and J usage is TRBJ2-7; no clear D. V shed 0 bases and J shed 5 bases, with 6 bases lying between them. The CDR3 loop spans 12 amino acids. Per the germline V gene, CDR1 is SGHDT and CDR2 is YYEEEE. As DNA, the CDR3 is TGTGCCAGCAGCTTGGCCAACCACGAGCAGTACTTC. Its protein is CASSLANHEQYF.

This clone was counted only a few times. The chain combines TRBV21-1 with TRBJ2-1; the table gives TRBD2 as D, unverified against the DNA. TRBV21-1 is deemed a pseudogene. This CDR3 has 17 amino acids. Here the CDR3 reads CASSKAASGGAENEQFF. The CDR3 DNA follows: TGTGCCAGCAGCAAAGCTGCTAGCGGCGGAGCTGAGAATGAGCAGTTCTTC.

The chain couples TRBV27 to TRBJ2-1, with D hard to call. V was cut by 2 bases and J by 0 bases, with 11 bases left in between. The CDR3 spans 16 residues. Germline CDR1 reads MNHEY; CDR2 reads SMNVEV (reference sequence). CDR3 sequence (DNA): TGTGCCAGCAGTTTACATACAGCCCTCTCCTACAATGAGCAGTTCTTC. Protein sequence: CASSLHTALSYNEQFF.

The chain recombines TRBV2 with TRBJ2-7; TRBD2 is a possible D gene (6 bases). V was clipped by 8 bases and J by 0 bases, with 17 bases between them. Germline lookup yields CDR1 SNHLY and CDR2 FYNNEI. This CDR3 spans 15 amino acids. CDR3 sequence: CASQVYAGSSYEQYF. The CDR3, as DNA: TGTGCCAGCCAGGTCTACGCCGGGAGCTCCTACGAGCAGTACTTC.

The CDR3 reads CASSDPTRGREAFF. CDR3 coding DNA: TGTGCCAGTAGTGACCCGACCAGGGGACGTGAAGCTTTCTTT. J is TRBJ1-1 and V is TRBV19; TRBD1 is a possible D gene (6 bases). Germline V CDR1 and CDR2: LNHDA, SQIVND (reference sequence). The CDR3 runs to 14 residues. Trimming pared 5 bases from V and 7 bases from J, leaving 17 bases between. Full variable domain (rest looked up from reference TRBV19 and TRBJ1-1): DGGITQSPKYLFRKEGQNVTLSCEQNLNHDAMYWYRQDPGQGLRLIYYSQIVNDFQKGDIAEGYSVSREKKESFPLTVTSAQKNPTAFYLCASSDPTRGREAFFGQGTRLTVV.

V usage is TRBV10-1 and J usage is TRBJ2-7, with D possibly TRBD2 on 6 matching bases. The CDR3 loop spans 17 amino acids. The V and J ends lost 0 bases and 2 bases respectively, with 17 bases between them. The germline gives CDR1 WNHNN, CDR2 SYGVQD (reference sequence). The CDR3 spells CASSESGLGGPTYEQYF. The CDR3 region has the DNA TGCGCCAGCAGTGAGTCGGGTCTGGGGGGTCCCACCTACGAGCAGTACTTC.

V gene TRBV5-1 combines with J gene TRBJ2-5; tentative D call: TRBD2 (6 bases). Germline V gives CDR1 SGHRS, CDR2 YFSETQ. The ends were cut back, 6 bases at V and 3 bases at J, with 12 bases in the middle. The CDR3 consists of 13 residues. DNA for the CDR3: TGCGCCAGCACCCCCCGACTAGAAGAGACCCAGTACTTC. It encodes CASTPRLEETQYF.

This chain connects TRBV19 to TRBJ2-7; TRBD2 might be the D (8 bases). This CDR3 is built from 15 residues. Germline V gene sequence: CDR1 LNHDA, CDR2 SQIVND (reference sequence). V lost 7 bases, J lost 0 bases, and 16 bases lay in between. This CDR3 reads CASNGRDSNSYEQYF. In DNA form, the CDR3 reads TGTGCCAGTAACGGGAGGGACAGTAACTCCTACGAGCAGTACTTC.

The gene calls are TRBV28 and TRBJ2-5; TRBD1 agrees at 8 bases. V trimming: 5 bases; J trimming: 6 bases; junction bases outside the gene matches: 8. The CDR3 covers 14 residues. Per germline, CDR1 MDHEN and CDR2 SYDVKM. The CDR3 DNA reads TGTGCCAGCAGTCCAGCAGGGGGCGCGAAGACCCAGTACTTC. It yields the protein CASSPAGGAKTQYF.

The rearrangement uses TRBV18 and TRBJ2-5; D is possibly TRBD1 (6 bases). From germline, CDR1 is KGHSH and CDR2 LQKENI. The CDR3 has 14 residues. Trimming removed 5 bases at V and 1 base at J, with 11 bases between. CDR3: CASSADRLQETQYF. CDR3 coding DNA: TGTGCCAGCTCAGCAGACAGGCTCCAAGAGACCCAGTACTTC.

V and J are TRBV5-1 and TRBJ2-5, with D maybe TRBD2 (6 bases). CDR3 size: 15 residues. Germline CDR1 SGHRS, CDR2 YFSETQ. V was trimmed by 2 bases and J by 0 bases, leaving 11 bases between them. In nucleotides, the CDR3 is TGCGCCAGCAGCTTCATCAGACTAGACCAAGAGACCCAGTACTTC. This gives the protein CASSFIRLDQETQYF. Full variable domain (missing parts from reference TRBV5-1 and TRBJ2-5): KAGVTQTPRYLIKTRGQQVTLSCSPISGHRSVSWYQQTPGQGLQFLFEYFSETQRNKGNFPGRFSGRQFSNSRSEMNVSTLELGDSALYLCASSFIRLDQETQYFGPGTRLLVL.

The CDR3 DNA reads as TGTGCCAGCAGTGTGACTACAGTGTTCGGGGAGCTGTTTTTT. Its protein is CASSVTTVFGELFF. V and J are TRBV6-1 and TRBJ2-2; D possibly corresponds to TRBD2 (5 bases). The CDR3 spans 14 residues. Between the trimmed V and J ends, which lost 4 bases and 7 bases, there was a span of 13 bases. CDR1 and CDR2 (germline): MNHNS, SASEGT.

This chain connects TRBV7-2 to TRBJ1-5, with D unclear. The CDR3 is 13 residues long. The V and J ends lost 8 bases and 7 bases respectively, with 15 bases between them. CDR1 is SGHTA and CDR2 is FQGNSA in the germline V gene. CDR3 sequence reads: CASGISRGQPQHF. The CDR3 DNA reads TGTGCCAGCGGCATTTCCAGAGGGCAGCCCCAGCATTTT.

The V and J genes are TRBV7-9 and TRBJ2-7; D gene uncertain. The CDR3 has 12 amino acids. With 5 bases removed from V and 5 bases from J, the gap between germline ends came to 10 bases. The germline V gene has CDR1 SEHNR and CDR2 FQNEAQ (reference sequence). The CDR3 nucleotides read TGTGCCAGCAGCCCGCGTCCGAACGAGCAGTACTTC. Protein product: CASSPRPNEQYF.

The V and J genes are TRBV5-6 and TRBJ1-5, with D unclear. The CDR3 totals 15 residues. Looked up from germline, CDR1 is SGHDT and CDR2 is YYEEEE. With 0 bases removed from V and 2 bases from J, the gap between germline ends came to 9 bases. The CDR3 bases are TGTGCCAGCAGCTTGGATGGATACGGCAATCAGCCCCAGCATTTT. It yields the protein CASSLDGYGNQPQHF.

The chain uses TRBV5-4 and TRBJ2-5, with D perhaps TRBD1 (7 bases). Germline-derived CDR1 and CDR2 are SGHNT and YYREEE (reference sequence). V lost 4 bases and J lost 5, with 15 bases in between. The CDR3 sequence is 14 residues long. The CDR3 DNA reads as TGTGCCAGCAGCCCGACAGGGAGGACGGAGACCCAGTACTTC. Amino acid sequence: CASSPTGRTETQYF.

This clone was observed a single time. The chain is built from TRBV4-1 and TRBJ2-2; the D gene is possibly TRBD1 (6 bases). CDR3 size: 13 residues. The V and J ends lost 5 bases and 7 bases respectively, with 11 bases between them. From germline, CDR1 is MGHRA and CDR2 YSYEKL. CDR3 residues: CASSFQGYGELFF. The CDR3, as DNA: TGCGCCAGCAGCTTTCAGGGGTACGGGGAGCTGTTTTTT.

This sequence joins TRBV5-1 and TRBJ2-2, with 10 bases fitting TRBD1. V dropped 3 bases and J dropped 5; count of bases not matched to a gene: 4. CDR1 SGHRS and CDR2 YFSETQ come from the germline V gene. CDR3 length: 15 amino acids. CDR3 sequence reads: CASSSGTGVTGELFF. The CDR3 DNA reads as TGCGCCAGCAGCTCCGGGACAGGGGTAACCGGGGAGCTGTTTTTT.

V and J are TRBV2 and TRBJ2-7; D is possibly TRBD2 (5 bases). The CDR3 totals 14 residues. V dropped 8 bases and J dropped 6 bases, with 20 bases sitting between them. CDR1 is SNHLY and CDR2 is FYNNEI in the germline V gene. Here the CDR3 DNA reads TGTGCCAGCGATCGCCAGACTACCGCCACCGAGCAGTACTTC. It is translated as CASDRQTTATEQYF.

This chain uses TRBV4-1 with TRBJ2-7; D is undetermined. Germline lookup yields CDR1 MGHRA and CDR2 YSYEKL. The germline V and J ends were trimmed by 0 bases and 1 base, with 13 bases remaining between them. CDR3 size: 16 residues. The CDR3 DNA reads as TGCGCCAGCAGCCAAGATAGGGCTGGGCCTTCCTACGAGCAGTACTTC. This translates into CASSQDRAGPSYEQYF.

Here the CDR3 reads CASSLWVRAGVYEQYF. CDR3 nucleotide sequence: TGTGCCAGCAGTTTATGGGTCCGGGCGGGCGTCTACGAGCAGTACTTC. The rearrangement joins TRBV27 to TRBJ2-7, with D perhaps matching TRBD2 (5 bases). V lost 1 base to trimming and J lost 3 bases, with 16 bases between them. CDR3 size: 16 residues. Per the germline V gene, CDR1 is MNHEY and CDR2 is SMNVEV (reference sequence).

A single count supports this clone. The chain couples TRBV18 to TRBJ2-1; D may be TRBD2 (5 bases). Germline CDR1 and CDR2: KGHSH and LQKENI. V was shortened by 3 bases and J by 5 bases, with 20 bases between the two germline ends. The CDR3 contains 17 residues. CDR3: CASSPDSREFIHNEQFF. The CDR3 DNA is TGTGCCAGCTCACCGGATTCGAGGGAGTTCATCCACAATGAGCAGTTCTTC.

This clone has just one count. The DNA for the CDR3 is TGTGCCAGCAGCCCTGACTGGATGGTTTCCAATGAGCAGTTCTTC. It translates to CASSPDWMVSNEQFF. This rearrangement joins TRBV5-4 to TRBJ2-1; D not certain. V lost 4 bases and J lost 6, with 17 bases in between. CDR3 length: 15 residues. Germline CDR1 reads SGHNT; CDR2 reads YYREEE (reference sequence). Based on the CDR3 plus reference TRBV5-4 and TRBJ2-1, the full variable domain is ETGVTQSPTHLIKTRGQQVTLRCSSQSGHNTVSWYQQALGQGPQFIFQYYREEENGRGNFPPRFSGLQFPNYSSELNVNALELDDSALYLCASSPDWMVSNEQFFGPGTRLTVL.

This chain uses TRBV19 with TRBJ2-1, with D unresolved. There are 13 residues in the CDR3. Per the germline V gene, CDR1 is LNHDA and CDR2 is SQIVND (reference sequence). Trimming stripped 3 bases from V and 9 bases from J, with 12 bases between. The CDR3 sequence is CASSIGLVGEQFF. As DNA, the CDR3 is TGTGCCAGTAGTATTGGCCTAGTTGGTGAGCAGTTCTTC.

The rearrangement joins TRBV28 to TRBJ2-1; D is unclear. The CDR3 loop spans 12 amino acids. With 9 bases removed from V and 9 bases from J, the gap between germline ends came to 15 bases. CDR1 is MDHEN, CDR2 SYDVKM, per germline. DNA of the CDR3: TGTGCCAGTAGAGGACCGTGGCGTGAGCAGTTCTTC. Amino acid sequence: CASRGPWREQFF.

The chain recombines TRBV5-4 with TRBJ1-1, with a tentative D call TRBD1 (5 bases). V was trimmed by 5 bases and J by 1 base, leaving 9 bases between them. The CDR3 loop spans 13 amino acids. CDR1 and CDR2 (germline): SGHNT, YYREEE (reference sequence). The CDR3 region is CASRTTGNTEAFF. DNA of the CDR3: TGTGCCAGCAGAACAACAGGGAACACTGAAGCTTTCTTT.

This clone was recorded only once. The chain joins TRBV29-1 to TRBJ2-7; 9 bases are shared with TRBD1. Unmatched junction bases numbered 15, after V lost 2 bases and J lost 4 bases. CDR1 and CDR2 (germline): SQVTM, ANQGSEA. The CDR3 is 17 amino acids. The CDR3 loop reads CSVESLTAGQGLYEQYF. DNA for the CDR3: TGCAGCGTTGAAAGCCTTACCGCGGGACAGGGTCTGTACGAGCAGTACTTC.